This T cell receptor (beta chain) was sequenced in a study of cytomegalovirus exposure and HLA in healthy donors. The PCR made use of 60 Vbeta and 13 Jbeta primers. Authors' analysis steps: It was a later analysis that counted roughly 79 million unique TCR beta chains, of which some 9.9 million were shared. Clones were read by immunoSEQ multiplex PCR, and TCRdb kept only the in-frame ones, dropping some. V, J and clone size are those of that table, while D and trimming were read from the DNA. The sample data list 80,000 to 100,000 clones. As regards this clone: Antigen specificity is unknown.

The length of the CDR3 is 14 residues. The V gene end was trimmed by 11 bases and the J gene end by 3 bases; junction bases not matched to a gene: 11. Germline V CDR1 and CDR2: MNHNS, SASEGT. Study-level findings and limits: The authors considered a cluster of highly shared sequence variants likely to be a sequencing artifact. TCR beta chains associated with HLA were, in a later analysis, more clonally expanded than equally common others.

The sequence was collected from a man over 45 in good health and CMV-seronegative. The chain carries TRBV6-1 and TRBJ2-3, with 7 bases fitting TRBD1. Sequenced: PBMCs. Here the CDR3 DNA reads TGTGCCGGGACAGTGGCAGGGGGTACAGATACGCAGTATTTT. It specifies CAGTVAGGTDTQYF.